One sample yielded the 23 T cell receptor beta chains listed below, sequenced in a study of T-cell reconstitution after alpha-beta-depleted transplantation in children. Unique molecular identifiers were used in preparing the TCRbeta library. One entry per CDR3 protein results from TCRdb running MiXCR on the PCR reads. The sample consists of 700,000 to 950,000 distinct CDR3 sequences, approximately 15% of them appearing once. The specimen was PBMCs, mostly from graft donor cells, collected 360 days after TCRalphabeta/CD19-depleted stem cell transplant. These TCRs come from a male patient younger than 18 who had a stem cell transplant for acute lymphoblastic leukemia, so the T cells may come from the graft donor.

The chain joins TRBV7-9 to TRBJ2-1, with TRBD1 matching over 12 bases. The CDR3 runs to 17 residues. V was clipped by 4 bases and J by 7 bases; unmatched bases: 11. Germline loops: CDR1 SEHNR, CDR2 FQNEAQ (reference sequence). CDR3 DNA: TGTGCCAGCAGCTCCCGCCGTGGGACAGGGGGCATGAATGAGCAGTTCTTC. Translating it yields CASSSRRGTGGMNEQFF.

The rearrangement links TRBV25-1 to TRBJ2-1; D not resolved. V was shortened by 0 bases and J by 10 bases, with 13 bases between the two germline ends. CDR3 size: 14 residues. Germline-derived CDR1 and CDR2 are MGHDK and SYGVNS. CDR3 protein: CASSEYIQGYEQFF. CDR3 DNA: TGTGCCAGCAGTGAATATATTCAAGGGTACGAGCAGTTCTTC.

This clonotype was recorded at least ten times. J is TRBJ1-2 and V is TRBV27; a weak D match, TRBD1 (5 bases). The CDR3 is made up of 14 amino acids. CDR1 is MNHEY, CDR2 SMNVEV, per germline (reference sequence). The V and J ends lost 3 bases and 2 bases respectively, with 10 bases between them. CDR3: CASSFNKGNYGYTF. The CDR3 DNA reads as TGTGCCAGCAGTTTTAATAAGGGGAACTATGGCTACACCTTC.

This clonotype was seen more than once but under ten times. The chain couples TRBV7-9 to TRBJ1-1; TRBD1 agrees at 7 bases. CDR1 is SEHNR and CDR2 is FQNEAQ in the germline V gene (reference sequence). With 2 bases clipped from V and 4 bases from J, the junction kept 7 bases outside the gene matches. This CDR3 is 15 amino acids long. The CDR3: CASSLPRTGPTEAFF. For the CDR3, the DNA is TGTGCCAGCAGCTTACCCCGGACAGGTCCCACTGAAGCTTTCTTT.

The rearrangement joins TRBV12-3 or TRBV12-4 to TRBJ2-7; D gene unclear. CDR3 length: 13 amino acids. V lost 1 base to trimming and J lost 7 bases, with 11 bases between them. CDR3 region: CASSLGPGQEQYF. CDR3 nucleotides: TGTGCCAGCAGTTTAGGACCCGGTCAGGAGCAGTACTTC.

This chain links TRBV9 with TRBJ2-7; 9 bases line up with TRBD1. The CDR3 sequence is 14 residues long. With V trimmed by 7 bases and J by 2 bases, 7 bases remained unmatched. CDR1 is SGDLS, CDR2 YYNGEE, per germline. The CDR3 DNA reads TGTGCCAGCCAGCCGGGACAGGGAGCCTACGAGCAGTACTTC. Protein: CASQPGQGAYEQYF.

This clonotype was counted between two and nine times. The chain joins TRBV6-2 or TRBV6-3 to TRBJ2-7; TRBD2 aligns across 8 bases. Trimming at V came to 7 bases and at J to 2 bases, leaving 19 bases not matched to a gene. This CDR3 region has 18 residues. Germline CDR1 is MNHEY and CDR2 is SVGEGT. The CDR3 nucleotides are TGTGCCAGCACCCCCCGCTGGGCTAGCGGGTCCCAGACCTACGAGCAGTACTTC. This gives the protein CASTPRWASGSQTYEQYF.

The rearrangement links TRBV6-5 to TRBJ2-1, with TRBD2 matching over 7 bases. Germline V gene sequence: CDR1 MNHEY, CDR2 SVGAGI. Trimming took 0 bases from V and 1 from J; bases not matched to a gene: 9. The CDR3 length is 18 residues. The CDR3: CASSYSMSGRASYNEQFF. The CDR3 coding sequence is TGTGCCAGCAGTTACTCGATGTCAGGGAGGGCTTCCTACAATGAGCAGTTCTTC.

The chain carries TRBV5-5 and TRBJ1-5, with TRBD1 matching 7 bases. Germline CDR1 is SGHKS and CDR2 is YYEKEE (reference sequence). This CDR3 is built from 16 residues. After removal of 4 bases from V and 3 bases from J, the junction contained 10 bases not matched to a gene. The CDR3 DNA reads as TGTGCCAGCAGCATGCTCGACAGGGCATTCAATCAGCCCCAGCATTTT. It encodes CASSMLDRAFNQPQHF.

The chain joins TRBV7-3 to TRBJ2-1; a possible D gene is TRBD2 (6 bases). Germline V gene data show CDR1 as SGHTA and CDR2 as FQGTGA. Trimming cost V 5 bases and J 10 bases, with 15 bases left between them. CDR3 length: 13 residues. The CDR3 reads CASSLRTSNEQFF. In nucleotides, the CDR3 is TGTGCCAGCAGCCTTCGTACTAGCAACGAGCAGTTCTTC.

This clonotype was observed a few times. The V call is TRBV24-1, the J call TRBJ2-2; 7 bases line up with TRBD1. The germline CDR1 and CDR2 sequences are KGHDR and SFDVKD. V was pared by 2 bases and J by 7 bases, with 15 bases of the junction left unmatched. This CDR3 contains 18 residues. CDR3 bases: TGTGCCACCAGTGATTCAGGAACCCCGCAGGGGGTAATCGGGGAGCTGTTTTTT. Translation: CATSDSGTPQGVIGELFF.

There are a few counts of this clonotype. The chain has TRBV5-1 and TRBJ2-7, with D maybe TRBD1 (5 bases). This CDR3 has 14 amino acids. Germline CDR1 and CDR2: SGHRS and YFSETQ. Trimming removed 2 bases from V and 2 bases from J, with 11 bases in between. Here the CDR3 DNA reads TGCGCCAGCAGCTTTCAGGGCTCAACCTACGAGCAGTACTTC. Protein: CASSFQGSTYEQYF.

CDR3 nucleotides: TGCGCCAGCAGCCAAGGGATGAGGGGGCGCCTGGCGGCTGGGGGCTACACCTTC. It is translated as CASSQGMRGRLAAGGYTF. The rearrangement joins TRBV4-1 to TRBJ1-2; 7 bases line up with TRBD1. Per the germline V gene, CDR1 is MGHRA and CDR2 is YSYEKL. J gave up 8 bases and V 1 base, and 19 bases lay outside the gene matches. The CDR3 contains 18 residues.

This clonotype occurred many times. The V call is TRBV9, the J call TRBJ2-7; a possible D gene is TRBD2 (6 bases). In germline, CDR1 is SGDLS, CDR2 YYNGEE. The CDR3 consists of 15 residues. V was trimmed by 0 bases and J by 1 base, leaving 11 bases between them. The CDR3 region has the DNA TGTGCCAGCAGCGTAGGGGGGGATGAATCCTACGAGCAGTACTTC. This sequence encodes CASSVGGDESYEQYF.

This clonotype has ten or more counts. V is TRBV5-1 and J is TRBJ2-7; D may be TRBD1 (5 bases). The CDR3 covers 14 residues. Per the germline V gene, CDR1 is SGHRS and CDR2 is YFSETQ. The V end lost 4 bases, the J end lost 6 bases, and 17 bases lay between the germline ends. CDR3 coding DNA: TGCGCCAGCAGCCAGACAGAGGCCCATGTCGAGCAGTACTTC. This codes for CASSQTEAHVEQYF. The variable domain in full, with the rest retrieved from reference TRBV5-1 and TRBJ2-7, is KAGVTQTPRYLIKTRGQQVTLSCSPISGHRSVSWYQQTPGQGLQFLFEYFSETQRNKGNFPGRFSGRQFSNSRSEMNVSTLELGDSALYLCASSQTEAHVEQYFGPGTRLTVT.

This clonotype has only a few counts. This CDR3 reads CSARFVGRMDEQFF. The CDR3 DNA sequence: TGCAGTGCTAGGTTCGTCGGGAGGATGGATGAGCAGTTCTTC. The genes are TRBV20-1 and TRBJ2-1; 7 bases fit TRBD2. The CDR3 loop spans 14 amino acids. Unmatched junction bases numbered 10, after V lost 3 bases and J lost 8 bases. The germline V gene has CDR1 DFQATT and CDR2 SNEGSKA (reference sequence).

The DNA for the CDR3 is TGTGCCAGTAGTGCAGCCCTGGGACTCCGAGGGGTCCTTTACGAGCAGTACTTC. The encoded protein is CASSAALGLRGVLYEQYF. This chain links TRBV19 with TRBJ2-7; TRBD2 is a possible D gene (6 bases). V was shortened by 5 bases and J by 4 bases, with 27 bases between the two germline ends. CDR1 and CDR2 (germline): LNHDA, SQIVND (reference sequence). This CDR3 is built from 18 residues.

About this clonotype itself: Relative to the germline gene, one junction end is altered; a read error may explain this. V is TRBV29-1 and J is TRBJ2-2; D call uncertain. From germline, CDR1 is SQVTM and CDR2 ANQGSEA. The CDR3 runs to 14 residues. The DNA of the CDR3 is TGCAGCGTTTTATCTGTGGAGAACACCGGGCAGCTGTTTTTT. Residues: CSVLSVENTGQLFF.

V is TRBV29-1 and J is TRBJ2-3; a weak D match, TRBD2 (7 bases). This CDR3 is built from 13 residues. Looked up from germline, CDR1 is SQVTM and CDR2 is ANQGSEA. V lost 3 bases, J lost 5 bases, and 12 bases lay in between. CDR3: CSVEGGRRDTQYF. CDR3 nucleotide sequence: TGCAGCGTTGAGGGGGGGCGAAGAGATACGCAGTATTTT.

The chain has TRBV5-1 and TRBJ1-1; no firm D call. Looked up from germline, CDR1 is SGHRS and CDR2 is YFSETQ. With 4 bases removed from V and 5 bases from J, the gap between germline ends came to 21 bases. The CDR3 sequence is 16 residues long. The CDR3 DNA reads as TGCGCCAGCAGCCCCTATTCCACATGGGGAGAGACTGAAGCTTTCTTT. It specifies CASSPYSTWGETEAFF.

CDR3 region: CSVGEASEYEQYF. The CDR3 DNA reads as TGCAGCGTTGGAGAGGCTAGCGAGTACGAGCAGTACTTC. The chain combines TRBV29-1 with TRBJ2-7, with TRBD2 as a possible D gene (6 bases). Trimming shortened V by 4 bases and J by 4 bases, and 14 bases separated the two germline ends. Germline V gene data show CDR1 as SQVTM and CDR2 as ANQGSEA. The CDR3 loop spans 13 amino acids.

Only a few counts were recorded for this clonotype. This chain connects TRBV29-1 to TRBJ2-7; D could derive from TRBD1 or TRBD2 (5 bases each). Germline CDR1 SQVTM, CDR2 ANQGSEA. Trimming removed 4 bases at V and 4 bases at J, with 14 bases between. The CDR3 is 13 amino acids. The CDR3, as DNA: TGCAGCGTTGTTTCTGGCAGGGAGTACGAGCAGTACTTC. Its translation is CSVVSGREYEQYF.

In its sample, this clonotype was seen many times. The chain joins TRBV3-1 to TRBJ1-1, with unresolved D. The CDR3 consists of 15 residues. Trimming removed 0 bases from V and 0 bases from J, with 8 bases in between. Germline values: CDR1 LGHDT, CDR2 YNNKEL (reference sequence). The DNA for the CDR3 is TGTGCCAGCAGCCAAGATCTGGGGATGAACACTGAAGCTTTCTTT. Its protein is CASSQDLGMNTEAFF. Using reference TRBV3-1 and TRBJ1-1 for the parts outside the CDR3, the full variable domain is DTAVSQTPKYLVTQMGNDKSIKCEQNLGHDTMYWYKQDSKKFLKIMFSYNNKELIINETVPNRFSPKSPDKAHLNLHINSLELGDSAVYFCASSQDLGMNTEAFFGQGTRLTVV.